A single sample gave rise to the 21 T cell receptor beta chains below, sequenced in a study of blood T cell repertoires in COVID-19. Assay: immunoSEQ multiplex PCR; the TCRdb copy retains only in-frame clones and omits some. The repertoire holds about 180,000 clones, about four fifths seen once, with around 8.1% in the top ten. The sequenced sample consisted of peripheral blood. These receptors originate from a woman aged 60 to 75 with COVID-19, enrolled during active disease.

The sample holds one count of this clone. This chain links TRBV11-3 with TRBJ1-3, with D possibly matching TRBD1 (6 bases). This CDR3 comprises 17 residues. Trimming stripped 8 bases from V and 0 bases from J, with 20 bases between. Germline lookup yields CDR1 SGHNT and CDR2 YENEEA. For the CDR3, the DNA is TGTGCCAGCTACCTCATTCAGGGGTCGGACTCTGGAAACACCATATATTTT. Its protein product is CASYLIQGSDSGNTIYF.

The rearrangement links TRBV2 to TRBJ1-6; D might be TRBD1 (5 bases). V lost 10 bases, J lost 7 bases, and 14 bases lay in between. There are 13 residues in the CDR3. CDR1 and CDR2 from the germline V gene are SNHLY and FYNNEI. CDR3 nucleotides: TGTGCCACCTGCAGGGCCCAAAATTCACCCCTCCACTTT. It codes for CATCRAQNSPLHF.

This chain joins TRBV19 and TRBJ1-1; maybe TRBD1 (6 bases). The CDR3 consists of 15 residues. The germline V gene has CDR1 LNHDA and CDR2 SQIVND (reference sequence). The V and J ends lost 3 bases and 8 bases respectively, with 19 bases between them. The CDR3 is CASSIMGAGDPEAFF. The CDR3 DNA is TGTGCCAGTAGTATCATGGGGGCAGGCGACCCGGAAGCTTTCTTT.

The chain's CDR3 is CASRPGTSGGEFF. CDR3 sequence (DNA): TGTGCCAGCAGACCCGGGACTAGCGGGGGAGAGTTCTTC. The gene calls are TRBV2 and TRBJ2-1; TRBD2 agrees at 14 bases. Losses at the gene ends were 6 bases for V and 14 bases for J; bases not matched to a gene: 6. Per the germline V gene, CDR1 is SNHLY and CDR2 is FYNNEI. The CDR3 is made up of 13 amino acids.

CDR3 nucleotide sequence: TGTGCCAGCAGTGAGTCAGGGGGCAACAATCAGCCCCAGCATTTT. It translates to CASSESGGNNQPQHF. The chain couples TRBV2 to TRBJ1-5, with TRBD1 identical over 8 bases. There are 15 residues in the CDR3. Trimming took 3 bases from V and 3 from J; bases not matched to a gene: 4. CDR1 is SNHLY, CDR2 FYNNEI, per germline. The full variable domain, rest sourced from reference TRBV2 and TRBJ1-5, is EPEVTQTPSHQVTQMGQEVILRCVPISNHLYFYWYRQILGQKVEFLVSFYNNEISEKSEIFDDQFSVERPDGSNFTLKIRSTKLEDSAMYFCASSESGGNNQPQHFGDGTRLSIL.

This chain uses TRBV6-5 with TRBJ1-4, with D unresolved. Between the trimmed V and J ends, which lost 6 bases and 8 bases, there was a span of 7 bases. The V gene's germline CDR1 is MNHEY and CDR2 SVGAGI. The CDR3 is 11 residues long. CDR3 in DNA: TGTGCCAGCAGGACTAGGGAAAAACTGTTTTTT. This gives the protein CASRTREKLFF.

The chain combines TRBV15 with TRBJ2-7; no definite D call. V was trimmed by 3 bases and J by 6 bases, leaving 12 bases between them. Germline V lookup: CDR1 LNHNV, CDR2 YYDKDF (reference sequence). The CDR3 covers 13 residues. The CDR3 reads CATSRISNPEQYF. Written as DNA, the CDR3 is TGTGCCACCAGCAGGATTTCTAACCCCGAGCAGTACTTC.

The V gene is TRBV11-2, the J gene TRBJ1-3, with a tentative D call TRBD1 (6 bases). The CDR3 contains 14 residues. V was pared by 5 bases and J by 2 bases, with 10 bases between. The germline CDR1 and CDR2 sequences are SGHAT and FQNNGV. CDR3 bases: TGTGCCAGCAGCGCGCAGGGGACTGGAAACACCATATATTTT. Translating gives CASSAQGTGNTIYF.

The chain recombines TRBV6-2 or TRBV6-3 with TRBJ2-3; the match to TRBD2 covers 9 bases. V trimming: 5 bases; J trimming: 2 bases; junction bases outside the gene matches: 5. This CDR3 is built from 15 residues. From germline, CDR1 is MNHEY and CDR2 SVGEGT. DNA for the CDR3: TGTGCCAGCAGTACGTGGACTAGCGACACAGATACGCAGTATTTT. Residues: CASSTWTSDTDTQYF.

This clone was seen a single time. CDR3 protein: CASSLSGGAGFGTDTQYF. The CDR3, as DNA: TGTGCCAGCAGCTTGAGTGGGGGGGCGGGTTTCGGCACAGATACGCAGTATTTT. The chain couples TRBV5-4 to TRBJ2-3; D might be TRBD2 (7 bases). This CDR3 comprises 18 residues. The ends were cut back, 1 base at V and 1 base at J, with 19 bases in the middle. Germline V gene sequence: CDR1 SGHNT, CDR2 YYREEE (reference sequence). Based on the CDR3 plus reference TRBV5-4 and TRBJ2-3, the full variable domain is ETGVTQSPTHLIKTRGQQVTLRCSSQSGHNTVSWYQQALGQGPQFIFQYYREEENGRGNFPPRFSGLQFPNYSSELNVNALELDDSALYLCASSLSGGAGFGTDTQYFGPGTRLTVL.

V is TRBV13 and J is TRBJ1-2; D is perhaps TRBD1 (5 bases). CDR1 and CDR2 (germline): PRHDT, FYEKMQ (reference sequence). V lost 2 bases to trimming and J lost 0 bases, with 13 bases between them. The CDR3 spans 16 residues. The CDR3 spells CASSLLLGDSNYGYTF. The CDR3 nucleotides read TGTGCCAGCAGCTTACTTCTGGGGGACTCTAACTATGGCTACACCTTC.

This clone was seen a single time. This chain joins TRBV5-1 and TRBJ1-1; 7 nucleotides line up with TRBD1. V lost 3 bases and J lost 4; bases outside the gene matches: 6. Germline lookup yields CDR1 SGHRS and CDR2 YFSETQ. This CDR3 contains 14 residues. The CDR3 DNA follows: TGCGCCAGCAGCTCTCAGGGGGTCGGCACTGAAGCTTTCTTT. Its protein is CASSSQGVGTEAFF. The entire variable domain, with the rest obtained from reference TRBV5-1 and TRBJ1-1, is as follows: KAGVTQTPRYLIKTRGQQVTLSCSPISGHRSVSWYQQTPGQGLQFLFEYFSETQRNKGNFPGRFSGRQFSNSRSEMNVSTLELGDSALYLCASSSQGVGTEAFFGQGTRLTVV.

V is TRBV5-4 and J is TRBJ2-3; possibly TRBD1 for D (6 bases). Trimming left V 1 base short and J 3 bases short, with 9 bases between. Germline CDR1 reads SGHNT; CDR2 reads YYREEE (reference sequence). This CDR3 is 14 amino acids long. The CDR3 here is CASSLSQGTDTQYF. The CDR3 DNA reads TGTGCCAGCAGCTTGAGCCAGGGGACAGATACGCAGTATTTT.

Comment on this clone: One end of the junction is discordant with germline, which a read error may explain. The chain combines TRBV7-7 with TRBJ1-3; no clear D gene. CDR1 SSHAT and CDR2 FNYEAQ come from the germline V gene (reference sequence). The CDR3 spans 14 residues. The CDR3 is CASSKAGTGNTIYF. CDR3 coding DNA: TGTGCTAGCAGCAAAGCGGGGACTGGAAACACCATATATTTT. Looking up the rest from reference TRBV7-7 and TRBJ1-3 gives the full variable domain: GAGVSQSPRYKVTKRGQDVTLRCDPISSHATLYWYQQALGQGPEFLTYFNYEAQPDKSGLPSDRFSAERPEGSISTLTIQRTEQRDSAMYRCASSKAGTGNTIYFGEGSWLTVV.

The CDR3 reads CASSFGTVNSNQPQHF. The DNA for the CDR3 is TGTGCCAGTAGTTTCGGGACAGTTAATAGCAATCAGCCCCAGCATTTT. V usage is TRBV19 and J usage is TRBJ1-5; 7 nucleotides agree with TRBD1. V lost 5 bases and J lost 0; bases outside the gene matches: 7. The CDR3 has 16 residues. Looked up from germline, CDR1 is LNHDA and CDR2 is SQIVND (reference sequence).

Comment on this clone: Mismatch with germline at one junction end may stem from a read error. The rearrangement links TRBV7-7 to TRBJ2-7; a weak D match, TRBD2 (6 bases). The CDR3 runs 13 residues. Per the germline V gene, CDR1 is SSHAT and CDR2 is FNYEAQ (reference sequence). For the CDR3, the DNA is TGTGCTAGCAGCCCGAAGTTGCGGGGCGAGCAGTACTTC. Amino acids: CASSPKLRGEQYF.

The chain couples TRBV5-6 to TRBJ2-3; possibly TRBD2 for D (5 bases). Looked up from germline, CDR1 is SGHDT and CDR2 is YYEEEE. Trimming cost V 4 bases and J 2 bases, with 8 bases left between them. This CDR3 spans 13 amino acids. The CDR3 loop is CASSTGDTDTQYF. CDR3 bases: TGTGCCAGCAGCACCGGGGACACAGATACGCAGTATTTT.

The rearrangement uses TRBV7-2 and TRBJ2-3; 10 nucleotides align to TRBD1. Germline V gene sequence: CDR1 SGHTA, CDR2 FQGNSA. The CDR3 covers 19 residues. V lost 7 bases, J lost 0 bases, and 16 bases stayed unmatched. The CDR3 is CASTKGGTGAPPSTDTQYF. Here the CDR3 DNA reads TGTGCCAGCACCAAGGGAGGGACAGGGGCCCCTCCTAGCACAGATACGCAGTATTTT.

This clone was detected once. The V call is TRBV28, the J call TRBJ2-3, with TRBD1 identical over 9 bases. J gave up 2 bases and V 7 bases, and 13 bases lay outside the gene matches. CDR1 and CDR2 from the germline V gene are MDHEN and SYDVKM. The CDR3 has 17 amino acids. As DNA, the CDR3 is TGTGCCAGCACTTGGAGGGACAGGGTGTTTTCCACAGATACGCAGTATTTT. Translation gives CASTWRDRVFSTDTQYF.

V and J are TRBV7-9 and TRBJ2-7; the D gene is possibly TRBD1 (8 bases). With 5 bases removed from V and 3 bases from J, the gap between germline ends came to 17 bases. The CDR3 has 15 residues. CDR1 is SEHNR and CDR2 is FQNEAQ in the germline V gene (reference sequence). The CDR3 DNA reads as TGTGCCAGCAGCAAAGCGGGACAGGTCTACTACGAGCAGTACGTC. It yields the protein CASSKAGQVYYEQYV.

CDR3 residues: CASSLLAGPNTEAFF. Written as DNA, the CDR3 is TGTGCCAGTAGCCTCCTTGCAGGCCCGAACACTGAAGCTTTCTTT. This sequence joins TRBV19 and TRBJ1-1; D gene unclear. This CDR3 is 15 amino acids long. The germline V gene has CDR1 LNHDA and CDR2 SQIVND (reference sequence). V dropped 6 bases and J dropped 1 base, with 15 bases sitting between them.